These 15 T cell receptor beta chains came from one sample sequenced in a study of human T cells and chemical hapten exposure (dated by TCRdb to 2020 to 2022). The library was obtained by RACE. The reads were generated on a NextSeq 500. TCRdb reran the public reads through fastp at Q25 and MiXCR, keeping productive beta chains. Entries are consolidated by CDR3 protein sequence, retaining the most common genes and DNA. The sample profile shows fewer than 100,000 distinct CDR3 sequences; roughly 11% of them were found once. The top ten hold 1.5% to 2% of the sample. The sample's time point label, in plain terms: patch test 2, 6 weeks after DPC sensitization. What the treatment or condition label conveys for this sample: therapeutic diphenylcyclopropenone sensitization with weekly scalp DPC. Sample: whole blood, taken in connection with sensitization to the hapten diphenylcyclopropenone (DPC). The origin of the receptors is a man between 18 and 29 years old with alopecia areata. Some clones in this sample may be carry-over from other donors' samples.

There are many counts of this clonotype. This sequence joins TRBV11-2 and TRBJ2-3, with D perhaps matching TRBD1 or TRBD2 (5 bases each). CDR1 is SGHAT, CDR2 FQNNGV, per germline. V was clipped by 0 bases and J by 0 bases, with 7 bases between them. The CDR3 is 15 residues long. CDR3 DNA sequence: TGTGCCAGCAGCTTAGAACGGGGCAGCACAGATACGCAGTATTTT. Translating it yields CASSLERGSTDTQYF. The whole variable domain, filled in from reference TRBV11-2 and TRBJ2-3, reads EAGVAQSPRYKIIEKRQSVAFWCNPISGHATLYWYQQILGQGPKLLIQFQNNGVVDDSQLPKDRFSAERLKGVDSTLKIQPAKLEDSAVYLCASSLERGSTDTQYFGPGTRLTVL.

The chain links TRBV6-5 to TRBJ1-2; D might be TRBD1 (6 bases). V was cut by 2 bases and J by 6 bases, with 10 bases left in between. The CDR3 length is 13 residues. CDR1 and CDR2 from the germline V gene are MNHEY and SVGAGI. CDR3 sequence reads: CASSYAGGDGYTF. For the CDR3, the DNA is TGTGCCAGCAGTTACGCGGGGGGCGATGGCTACACCTTC.

The chain recombines TRBV19 with TRBJ2-2, with TRBD2 as a possible D gene (5 bases). Trimming removed 10 bases from V and 4 bases from J, with 16 bases in between. The CDR3 length is 14 residues. Germline V gene lookup returns CDR1 LNHDA and CDR2 SQIVND (reference sequence). CDR3: CATAPRRSTGELFF. The CDR3 nucleotides read TGTGCCACCGCCCCCAGGAGGAGCACCGGGGAGCTGTTTTTT.

The chain couples TRBV6-2 or TRBV6-3 to TRBJ1-1; a possible D gene is TRBD1 (6 bases). The CDR3 totals 13 residues. Germline V gene sequence: CDR1 MNHEY, CDR2 SVGEGT. V gave up 4 bases and J gave up 5 bases, with 11 bases separating them. CDR3 bases: TGTGCCAGCAGTTGGGGGGCTGGGACTGAAGCTTTCTTT. This encodes CASSWGAGTEAFF.

The chain has TRBV21-1 and TRBJ1-6; no check of the table's D call, TRBD1, against the DNA was made. TRBV21-1 represents a pseudogene. The CDR3 has 14 amino acids. The CDR3 DNA sequence: TGTGCCAGCAGCAAAGGTACAGGGTCGACACCCCTCCACTTT. This sequence encodes CASSKGTGSTPLHF.

Concerning this clonotype itself: One base away lies a much larger clone, so this may be a sequencing read error. The V gene is TRBV10-3, the J gene TRBJ2-6; possible D gene TRBD2, 5 bases. Trimming took off 0 bases at V and 8 bases at J, with 11 bases between the two ends. The CDR3 has 15 residues. Germline V lookup: CDR1 ENHRY, CDR2 SYGVKD. The CDR3 spells CAISESTGGPNVLTF. The CDR3, as DNA: TGTGCCATCAGTGAGTCGACTGGCGGGCCCAACGTCCTGACTTTC.

This clonotype was detected ten times or more. The rearrangement links TRBV20-1 to TRBJ2-3; 9 bases match TRBD2. CDR3 length: 15 residues. Germline lookup yields CDR1 DFQATT and CDR2 SNEGSKA (reference sequence). The J segment lost 5 bases and the V segment lost 0 bases, leaving 6 bases of the junction unmatched. The DNA for the CDR3 is TGCAGTGCTAGAGATAGACGCGGGGGGGAAGATACGCAGTATTTT. Translating it yields CSARDRRGGEDTQYF.

CDR3 residues: CASRDGIYNEQFF. The CDR3 DNA reads TGTGCCAGCAGGGACGGGATTTACAATGAGCAGTTCTTC. The J gene is TRBJ2-1, the V gene TRBV6-2 or TRBV6-3; weak D call: TRBD2 (5 bases). Germline values: CDR1 MNHEY, CDR2 SVGEGT. This CDR3 comprises 13 residues. Trimming pared 6 bases from V and 4 bases from J, leaving 10 bases between.

There are a few counts of this clonotype. V gene TRBV11-2 combines with J gene TRBJ2-4; no clear D. The CDR3 consists of 12 residues. Germline lookup yields CDR1 SGHAT and CDR2 FQNNGV. V dropped 5 bases and J dropped 8 bases, with 10 bases sitting between them. CDR3 in DNA: TGTGCCAGCAGCCCTCTTAGGCACATTCAGTACTTC. This gives the protein CASSPLRHIQYF.

The CDR3 is CASSQTPRTGGPYGYTF. CDR3 coding DNA: TGTGCCAGCAGCCAAACCCCAAGGACAGGGGGCCCTTATGGCTACACCTTC. This chain connects TRBV3-1 to TRBJ1-2, with 11 positions matching TRBD1. This CDR3 comprises 17 residues. CDR1 and CDR2 from the germline V gene are LGHDT and YNNKEL (reference sequence). V gave up 2 bases and J gave up 5 bases; unmatched junction bases: 10.

This clonotype appeared many times. V and J are TRBV6-5 and TRBJ2-3; D may be TRBD2 (6 bases). The germline V gene has CDR1 MNHEY and CDR2 SVGAGI. CDR3 length: 15 residues. The germline V and J ends were trimmed by 0 bases and 2 bases, with 9 bases remaining between them. The CDR3 loop reads CASSYSGGITDTQYF. DNA for the CDR3: TGTGCCAGCAGTTACTCCGGGGGAATCACAGATACGCAGTATTTT.

The rearrangement links TRBV3-1 to TRBJ2-7; D remains ambiguous. The CDR3 has 12 residues. The germline V and J ends were trimmed by 8 bases and 2 bases, with 10 bases remaining between them. Per the germline V gene, CDR1 is LGHDT and CDR2 is YNNKEL (reference sequence). The CDR3 DNA reads as TGTGCCAGCGCATCCCGGACCTACGAGCAGTACTTC. This sequence encodes CASASRTYEQYF.

Many counts were recorded for this clonotype. The chain recombines TRBV4-3 with TRBJ2-5; 7 bases agree with TRBD2. The CDR3 has 18 residues. Germline V CDR1 and CDR2: LGHNA, YSLEER. V shed 0 bases and J 4 bases; nucleotides not matched to a gene: 14. DNA for the CDR3: TGCGCCAGCAGCCAAGATCCGAAGGCGGGAGCGATGAGAGAGACCCAGTACTTC. Protein sequence: CASSQDPKAGAMRETQYF.

The rearrangement uses TRBV4-3 and TRBJ1-1; the D gene is possibly TRBD1 (6 bases). CDR1 is LGHNA and CDR2 is YSLEER in the germline V gene. The CDR3 runs to 16 residues. V shed 0 bases and J shed 4 bases, with 15 bases lying between them. CDR3 region: CASSQEQGTGGTEAFF. In nucleotides, the CDR3 is TGCGCCAGCAGCCAAGAGCAGGGGACGGGAGGCACTGAAGCTTTCTTT.

The table lists this clonotype with a few counts. The gene calls are TRBV20-1 and TRBJ1-5, with D perhaps TRBD1 (5 bases). This CDR3 has 15 residues. The ends were cut back, 6 bases at V and 0 bases at J, with 15 bases in the middle. CDR1 and CDR2 (germline): DFQATT, SNEGSKA (reference sequence). CDR3 amino acids: CSAHPGQHSNQPQHF. DNA for the CDR3: TGCAGTGCCCACCCCGGACAACATAGCAATCAGCCCCAGCATTTT.